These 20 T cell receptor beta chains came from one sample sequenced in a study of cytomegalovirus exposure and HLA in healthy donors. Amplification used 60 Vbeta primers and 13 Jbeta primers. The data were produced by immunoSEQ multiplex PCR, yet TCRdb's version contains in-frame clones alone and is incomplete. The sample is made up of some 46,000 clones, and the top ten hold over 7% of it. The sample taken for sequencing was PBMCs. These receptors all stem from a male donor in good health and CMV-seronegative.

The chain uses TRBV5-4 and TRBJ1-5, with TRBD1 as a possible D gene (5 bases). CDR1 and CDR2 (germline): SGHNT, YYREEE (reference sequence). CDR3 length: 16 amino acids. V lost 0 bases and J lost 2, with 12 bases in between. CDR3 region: CASSLAGTGGNQPQHF. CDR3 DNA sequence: TGTGCCAGCAGCTTGGCCGGGACTGGAGGCAATCAGCCCCAGCATTTT.

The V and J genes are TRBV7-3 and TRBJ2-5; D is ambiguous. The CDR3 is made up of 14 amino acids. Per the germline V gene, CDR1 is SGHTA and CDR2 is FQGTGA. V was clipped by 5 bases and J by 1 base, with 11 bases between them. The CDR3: CASSPFDIQETQYF. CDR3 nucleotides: TGTGCCAGCAGCCCCTTCGACATCCAAGAGACCCAGTACTTC.

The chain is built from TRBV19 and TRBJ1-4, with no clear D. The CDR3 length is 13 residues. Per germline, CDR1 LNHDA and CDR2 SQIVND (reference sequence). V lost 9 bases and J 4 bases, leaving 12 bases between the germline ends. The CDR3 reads CASGARNNEKLFF. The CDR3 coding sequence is TGTGCCAGCGGCGCCAGGAATAATGAAAAACTGTTTTTT.

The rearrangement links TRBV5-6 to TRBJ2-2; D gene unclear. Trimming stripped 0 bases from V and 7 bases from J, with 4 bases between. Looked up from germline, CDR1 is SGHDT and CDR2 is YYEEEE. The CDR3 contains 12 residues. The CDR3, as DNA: TGTGCCAGCAGCTTGGAACACGGGGAGCTGTTTTTT. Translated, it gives CASSLEHGELFF.

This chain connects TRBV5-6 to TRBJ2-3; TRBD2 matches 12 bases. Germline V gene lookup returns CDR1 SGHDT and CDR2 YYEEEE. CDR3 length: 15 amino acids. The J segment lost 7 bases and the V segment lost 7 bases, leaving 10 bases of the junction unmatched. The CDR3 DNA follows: TGTGCCAGCGGTCGACTAGCGGGAGATTCTTATACGCAGTATTTT. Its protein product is CASGRLAGDSYTQYF.

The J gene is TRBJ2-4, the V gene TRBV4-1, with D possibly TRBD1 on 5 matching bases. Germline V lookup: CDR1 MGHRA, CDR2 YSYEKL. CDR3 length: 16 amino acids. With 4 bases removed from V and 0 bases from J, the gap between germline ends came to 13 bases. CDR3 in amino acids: CASSPLLGLAKNIQYF. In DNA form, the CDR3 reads TGCGCCAGCAGCCCCCTTTTGGGGCTAGCCAAAAACATTCAGTACTTC.

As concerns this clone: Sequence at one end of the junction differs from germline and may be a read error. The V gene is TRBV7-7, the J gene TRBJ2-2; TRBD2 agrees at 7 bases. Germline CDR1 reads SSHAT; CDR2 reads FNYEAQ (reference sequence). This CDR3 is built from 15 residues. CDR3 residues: CASSLYAGDTGELFF. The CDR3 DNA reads TGTGCTAGCAGCTTATACGCGGGAGATACCGGGGAGCTGTTTTTT. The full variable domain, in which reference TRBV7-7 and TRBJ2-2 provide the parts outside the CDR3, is GAGVSQSPRYKVTKRGQDVTLRCDPISSHATLYWYQQALGQGPEFLTYFNYEAQPDKSGLPSDRFSAERPEGSISTLTIQRTEQRDSAMYRCASSLYAGDTGELFFGEGSRLTVL.

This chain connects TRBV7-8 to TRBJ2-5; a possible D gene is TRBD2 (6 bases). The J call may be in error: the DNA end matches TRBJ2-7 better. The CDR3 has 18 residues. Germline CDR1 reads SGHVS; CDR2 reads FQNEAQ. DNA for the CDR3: TGTGCCAGCAGTATTACAAACGCTCCAACCGCTAGCGCCTACGAGCAGTACTTC. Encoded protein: CASSITNAPTASAYEQYF.

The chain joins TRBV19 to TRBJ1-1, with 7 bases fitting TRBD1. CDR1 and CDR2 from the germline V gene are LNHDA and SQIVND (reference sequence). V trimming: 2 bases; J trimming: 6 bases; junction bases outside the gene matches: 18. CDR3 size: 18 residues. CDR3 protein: CASSIYLDRKLERAEAFF. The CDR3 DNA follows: TGTGCCAGTAGTATATATCTGGACAGGAAATTGGAGCGAGCTGAAGCTTTCTTT. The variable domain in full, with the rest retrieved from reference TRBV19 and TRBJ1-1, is DGGITQSPKYLFRKEGQNVTLSCEQNLNHDAMYWYRQDPGQGLRLIYYSQIVNDFQKGDIAEGYSVSREKKESFPLTVTSAQKNPTAFYLCASSIYLDRKLERAEAFFGQGTRLTVV.

The CDR3 coding sequence is TGTGCCAGCAGTCAAGGACAGGACCGATACAATGAGCAGTTCTTC. It is translated as CASSQGQDRYNEQFF. V gene TRBV6-6 combines with J gene TRBJ2-1; 7 nucleotides match TRBD1. Unmatched junction bases numbered 8, after V lost 5 bases and J lost 4 bases. This CDR3 comprises 15 residues. Germline CDR1 and CDR2: MNHNY and SVGAGI (reference sequence).

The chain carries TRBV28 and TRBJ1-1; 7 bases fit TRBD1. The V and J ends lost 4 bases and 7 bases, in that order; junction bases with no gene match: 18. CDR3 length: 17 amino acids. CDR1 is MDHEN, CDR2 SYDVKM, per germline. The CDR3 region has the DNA TGTGCCAGCAGTTCCCCAGGGGGGAAGGCGGCCACAGGTGAAGCTTTCTTT. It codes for CASSSPGGKAATGEAFF.

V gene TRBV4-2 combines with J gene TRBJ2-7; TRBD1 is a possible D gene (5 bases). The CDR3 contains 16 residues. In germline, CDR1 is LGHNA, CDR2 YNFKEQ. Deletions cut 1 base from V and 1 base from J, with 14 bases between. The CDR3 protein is CASSQAVGQVSYEQYF. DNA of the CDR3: TGTGCCAGCAGCCAAGCGGTGGGGCAGGTGTCCTACGAGCAGTACTTC.

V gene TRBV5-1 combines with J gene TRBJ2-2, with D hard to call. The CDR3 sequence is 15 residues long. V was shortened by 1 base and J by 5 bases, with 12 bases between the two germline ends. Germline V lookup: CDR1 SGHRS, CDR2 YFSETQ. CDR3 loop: CASSLSEPPTGELFF. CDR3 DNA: TGCGCCAGCAGCTTGTCAGAACCTCCTACCGGGGAGCTGTTTTTT.

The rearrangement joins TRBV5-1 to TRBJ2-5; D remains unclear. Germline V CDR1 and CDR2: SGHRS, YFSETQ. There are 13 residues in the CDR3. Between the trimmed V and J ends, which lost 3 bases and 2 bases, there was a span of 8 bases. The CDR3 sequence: CASSWPPQETQYF. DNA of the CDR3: TGCGCCAGCAGCTGGCCGCCACAAGAGACCCAGTACTTC.

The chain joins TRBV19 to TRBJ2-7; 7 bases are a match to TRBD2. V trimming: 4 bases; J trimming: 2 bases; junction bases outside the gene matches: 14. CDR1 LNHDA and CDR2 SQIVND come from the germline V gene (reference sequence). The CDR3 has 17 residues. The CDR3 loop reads CASSTSIGLAVTYEQYF. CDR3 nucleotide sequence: TGTGCCAGTAGTACAAGCATCGGTCTAGCGGTCACCTACGAGCAGTACTTC.

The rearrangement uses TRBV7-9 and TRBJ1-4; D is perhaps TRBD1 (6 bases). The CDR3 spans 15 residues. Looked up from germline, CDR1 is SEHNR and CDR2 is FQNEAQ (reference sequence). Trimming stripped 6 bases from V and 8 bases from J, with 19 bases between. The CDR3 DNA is TGTGCCAGCAGTCAGAAACAGGGCTCCACCGAAAAACTGTTTTTT. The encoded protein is CASSQKQGSTEKLFF.

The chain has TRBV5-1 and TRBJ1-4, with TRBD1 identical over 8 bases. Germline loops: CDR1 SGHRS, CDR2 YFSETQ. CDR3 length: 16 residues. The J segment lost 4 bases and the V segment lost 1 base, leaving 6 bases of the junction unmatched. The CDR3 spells CASSLTTGAVNEKLFF. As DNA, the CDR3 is TGCGCCAGCAGCTTGACGACAGGGGCGGTTAATGAAAAACTGTTTTTT.

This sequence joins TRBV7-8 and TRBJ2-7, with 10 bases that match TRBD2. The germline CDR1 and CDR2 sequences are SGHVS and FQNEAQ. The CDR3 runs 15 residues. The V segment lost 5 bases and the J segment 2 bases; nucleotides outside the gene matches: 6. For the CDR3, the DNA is TGTGCCAGCAGCCCGACTAGCGGGCTAGCCTACGAGCAGTACTTC. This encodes CASSPTSGLAYEQYF.

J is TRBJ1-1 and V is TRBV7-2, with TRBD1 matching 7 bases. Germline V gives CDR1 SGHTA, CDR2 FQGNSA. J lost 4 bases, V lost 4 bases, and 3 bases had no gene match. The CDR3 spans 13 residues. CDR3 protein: CASSSRTGTEAFF. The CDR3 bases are TGTGCCAGCAGCTCTAGGACAGGCACTGAAGCTTTCTTT.

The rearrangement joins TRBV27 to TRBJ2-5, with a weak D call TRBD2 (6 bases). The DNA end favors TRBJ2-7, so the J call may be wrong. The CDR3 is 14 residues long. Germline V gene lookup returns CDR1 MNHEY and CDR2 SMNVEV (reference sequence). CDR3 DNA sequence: TGTGCCTCACGAAGGGGAGGTGGGTTTTACGAGCAGTACTTC. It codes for CASRRGGGFYEQYF.